These 27 T cell receptor beta chains originate from one sample sequenced in a study of T cell responses to AZD1222 COVID-19 vaccine. Data came from immunoSEQ multiplex PCR; TCRdb stores just in-frame clones and leaves some out. Among 90,000 to 120,000 clones listed, about 85% were seen once. This sample comprised peripheral blood, obtained 28 days after the second AZD1222 dose. The receptor set was obtained from an adult who received the AZD1222 COVID-19 vaccine.

The chain links TRBV6-4 to TRBJ2-1; no clear D. V was trimmed by 0 bases and J by 3 bases, leaving 12 bases between them. The germline CDR1 and CDR2 sequences are MRHNA and SNTAGT. The length of the CDR3 is 16 residues. CDR3 region: CASSDSGWTNYNEQFF. Here the CDR3 DNA reads TGTGCCAGCAGTGACTCTGGTTGGACCAACTACAATGAGCAGTTCTTC.

This rearrangement joins TRBV7-3 to TRBJ2-3, with TRBD1 matching over 7 bases. The CDR3 covers 15 residues. Germline V gene sequence: CDR1 SGHTA, CDR2 FQGTGA. J was trimmed by 4 bases and V by 6 bases; bases with no gene match: 10. CDR3 sequence reads: CASSTGTDFSDTQYF. For the CDR3, the DNA is TGTGCCAGCAGTACCGGGACAGACTTTTCAGATACGCAGTATTTT.

The chain employs TRBV5-1 and TRBJ2-6; D is unresolved. Germline CDR1 reads SGHRS; CDR2 reads YFSETQ. Deletions cut 1 base from V and 0 bases from J, with 8 bases between. CDR3 length: 16 amino acids. The CDR3 sequence: CASSLTESSGANVLTF. CDR3 DNA: TGCGCCAGCAGCTTGACGGAGAGCTCTGGGGCCAACGTCCTGACTTTC. Filled out from reference TRBV5-1 and TRBJ2-6, the complete variable domain reads KAGVTQTPRYLIKTRGQQVTLSCSPISGHRSVSWYQQTPGQGLQFLFEYFSETQRNKGNFPGRFSGRQFSNSRSEMNVSTLELGDSALYLCASSLTESSGANVLTFGAGSRLTVL.

This rearrangement joins TRBV6-5 to TRBJ1-1; 7 nucleotides agree with TRBD1. The junction had 9 bases not matched to a gene; V was cut back by 8 bases and J by 3 bases. CDR3 length equals 14 residues. Per the germline V gene, CDR1 is MNHEY and CDR2 is SVGAGI. CDR3 DNA sequence: TGTGCCAGCCACTCACAGGGGAAGTACACTGAAGCTTTCTTT. Protein: CASHSQGKYTEAFF.

In its sample, this clone was seen once. This rearrangement joins TRBV6-5 to TRBJ1-1, with D uncertain. Between the trimmed V and J ends, which lost 0 bases and 0 bases, there was a span of 11 bases. This CDR3 spans 16 amino acids. In germline, CDR1 is MNHEY, CDR2 SVGAGI. CDR3 region: CASSYSLGYMNTEAFF. DNA of the CDR3: TGTGCCAGCAGTTACTCGTTGGGATACATGAACACTGAAGCTTTCTTT.

The J gene is TRBJ2-7, the V gene TRBV30, with 7 bases fitting TRBD1. The CDR3 length is 14 residues. V was clipped by 2 bases and J by 0 bases; unmatched bases: 4. Germline CDR1 is GTSNPN and CDR2 is SVGIG (reference sequence). DNA for the CDR3: TGTGCCTGGAGTTTAGGGGGCACCTCCTACGAGCAGTACTTC. Translation gives CAWSLGGTSYEQYF.

The rearrangement joins TRBV6-5 to TRBJ2-7, with D possibly being TRBD1 or TRBD2 (5 bases each). Trimming cost V 5 bases and J 6 bases, with 14 bases left between them. CDR3 length: 13 residues. Germline-derived CDR1 and CDR2 are MNHEY and SVGAGI. CDR3 protein: CASSPIRESEQYF. CDR3 bases: TGTGCCAGCAGTCCTATCAGGGAGAGCGAGCAGTACTTC.

The rearrangement links TRBV24-1 to TRBJ2-2; 10 bases fit TRBD1. In germline, CDR1 is KGHDR, CDR2 SFDVKD. Trimming removed 2 bases from V and 7 bases from J; junction bases left unmatched: 6. The CDR3 has 16 residues. The CDR3 loop is CATSDSRDRGGGELFF. Here the CDR3 DNA reads TGTGCCACCAGTGATTCCCGGGACAGGGGTGGCGGGGAGCTGTTTTTT.

This clone is a singleton in its sample. The chain joins TRBV2 to TRBJ1-2, with D hard to call. CDR3 length: 14 amino acids. V gave up 2 bases and J gave up 8 bases, with 15 bases separating them. Germline V gives CDR1 SNHLY, CDR2 FYNNEI. Here the CDR3 reads CASSESASLQGYTF. Written as DNA, the CDR3 is TGTGCCAGCAGTGAATCGGCCAGCCTTCAAGGCTACACCTTC.

This rearrangement joins TRBV7-9 to TRBJ1-6; 8 bases agree with TRBD1. The length of the CDR3 is 14 residues. Trimming at V came to 3 bases and at J to 8 bases, leaving 3 bases not matched to a gene. Germline-derived CDR1 and CDR2 are SEHNR and FQNEAQ (reference sequence). The CDR3 bases are TGTGCCAGCAGCTTCGGGACAGGTGATTCACCCCTCCACTTT. The encoded protein is CASSFGTGDSPLHF.

The rearrangement uses TRBV7-2 and TRBJ2-7, with 8 positions matching TRBD1. Germline CDR1 is SGHTA and CDR2 is FQGNSA. V shed 4 bases and J 2 bases; nucleotides not matched to a gene: 7. The length of the CDR3 is 15 residues. Written as DNA, the CDR3 is TGTGCCAGCAGCTCCAATCAGGGGGCGGCCTACGAGCAGTACTTC. Its translation: CASSSNQGAAYEQYF.

V usage is TRBV19 and J usage is TRBJ2-2; perhaps TRBD2 as D (7 bases). This CDR3 has 18 amino acids. With 3 bases removed from V and 4 bases from J, the gap between germline ends came to 21 bases. Germline V lookup: CDR1 LNHDA, CDR2 SQIVND (reference sequence). The DNA for the CDR3 is TGTGCCAGTAGTATTCACGGTGGGGGGGGGCGGGGCACCGGGGAGCTGTTTTTT. Its translation is CASSIHGGGGRGTGELFF.

V gene TRBV30 combines with J gene TRBJ1-5, with a possible D match to TRBD1 (5 bases). The CDR3 length is 14 residues. Germline lookup yields CDR1 GTSNPN and CDR2 SVGIG (reference sequence). The V end lost 2 bases, the J end lost 3 bases, and 11 bases lay between the germline ends. CDR3 residues: CAWSPGNNNQPQHF. The CDR3 coding sequence is TGTGCCTGGAGTCCAGGGAACAACAATCAGCCCCAGCATTTT.

In this sample, this clone turned up a few times. The J gene is TRBJ2-6, the V gene TRBV6-5; D unresolved. The CDR3 is made up of 15 amino acids. Germline CDR1 MNHEY, CDR2 SVGAGI. Trimming pared 7 bases from V and 0 bases from J, leaving 10 bases between. CDR3 region: CASTGLNSGANVLTF. CDR3 DNA: TGTGCCAGCACCGGCCTAAACTCTGGGGCCAACGTCCTGACTTTC.

This clone came up once. CDR3 in amino acids: CASSSDPSAYEQYF. CDR3 coding DNA: TGTGCCAGCAGTTCAGACCCCAGTGCCTACGAGCAGTACTTC. The gene calls are TRBV5-4 and TRBJ2-7; D is undetermined. This CDR3 contains 14 residues. The germline V and J ends were trimmed by 5 bases and 2 bases, with 14 bases remaining between them. Germline V lookup: CDR1 SGHNT, CDR2 YYREEE (reference sequence). The full variable domain, rest sourced from reference TRBV5-4 and TRBJ2-7, is ETGVTQSPTHLIKTRGQQVTLRCSSQSGHNTVSWYQQALGQGPQFIFQYYREEENGRGNFPPRFSGLQFPNYSSELNVNALELDDSALYLCASSSDPSAYEQYFGPGTRLTVT.

The chain joins TRBV4-1 to TRBJ1-1; 8 positions match TRBD1. The trim removed 0 bases at V and 8 bases at J, leaving 14 bases unmatched. Germline loops: CDR1 MGHRA, CDR2 YSYEKL. CDR3 size: 17 residues. The CDR3 sequence: CASSQEKVWQGASEAFF. CDR3 nucleotide sequence: TGCGCCAGCAGCCAAGAAAAAGTTTGGCAGGGGGCTTCGGAAGCTTTCTTT.

V gene TRBV29-1 combines with J gene TRBJ2-1; D is ambiguous. The V gene lost 4 bases and the J gene lost 3 bases, with 10 bases spanning the gap. There are 13 residues in the CDR3. Germline V lookup: CDR1 SQVTM, CDR2 ANQGSEA. The CDR3 reads CSVAGPDYNEQFF. CDR3 nucleotide sequence: TGCAGCGTTGCGGGTCCTGACTACAATGAGCAGTTCTTC.

CDR3 in amino acids: CASSGDRDPLDSPLHF. The CDR3 DNA reads as TGCGCCAGCAGCGGGGACAGGGACCCTTTGGATTCACCCCTCCACTTT. The rearrangement joins TRBV5-1 to TRBJ1-6, with TRBD1 matching 9 bases. Germline V gene data show CDR1 as SGHRS and CDR2 as YFSETQ. The CDR3 is made up of 16 amino acids. With V trimmed by 4 bases and J by 8 bases, 10 bases remained unmatched.

V and J are TRBV5-4 and TRBJ1-2; D not certain. The CDR3 sequence is 14 residues long. Trimming shortened V by 2 bases and J by 0 bases, and 8 bases separated the two germline ends. The germline CDR1 and CDR2 sequences are SGHNT and YYREEE (reference sequence). CDR3 region: CASSLDTPNYGYTF. CDR3 DNA: TGTGCCAGCAGCTTAGACACTCCTAACTATGGCTACACCTTC.

The J gene is TRBJ2-5, the V gene TRBV6-6, with D possibly TRBD2 on 5 matching bases. V was cut by 4 bases and J by 1 base, with 7 bases left in between. The CDR3 runs 13 residues. Germline loops: CDR1 MNHNY, CDR2 SVGAGI (reference sequence). The CDR3 is CASSWAGQETQYF. CDR3 coding DNA: TGTGCCAGCAGTTGGGCGGGCCAAGAGACCCAGTACTTC.

This chain uses TRBV5-1 with TRBJ1-1, with a possible D match to TRBD1 (6 bases). The V and J ends lost 3 bases and 0 bases respectively, with 15 bases between them. The germline V gene has CDR1 SGHRS and CDR2 YFSETQ. The CDR3 sequence is 16 residues long. In DNA form, the CDR3 reads TGCGCCAGCAGCTCCACAGGGCTCCCCTTGAACACTGAAGCTTTCTTT. Translation: CASSSTGLPLNTEAFF.

The chain uses TRBV5-1 and TRBJ1-2; D unresolved. Trimming pared 4 bases from V and 9 bases from J, leaving 16 bases between. This CDR3 spans 13 amino acids. Germline loops: CDR1 SGHRS, CDR2 YFSETQ. The CDR3 region has the DNA TGCGCCAGCAGCCAGGATGGGATTATAAGCTACACCTTC. As protein: CASSQDGIISYTF.

The V call is TRBV19, the J call TRBJ1-2, with a possible D match to TRBD1 (5 bases). Germline V gives CDR1 LNHDA, CDR2 SQIVND (reference sequence). The CDR3 is made up of 15 amino acids. Trimming left V 4 bases short and J 5 bases short, with 17 bases between. In DNA form, the CDR3 reads TGTGCCAGTAGTAAGGAACCCCCGGGACCTTATGGCTACACCTTC. Amino acids: CASSKEPPGPYGYTF.

The chain uses TRBV9 and TRBJ1-1; D gene ambiguous. CDR1 and CDR2 from the germline V gene are SGDLS and YYNGEE. This CDR3 has 15 residues. The V gene lost 0 bases and the J gene lost 0 bases, with 9 bases spanning the gap. CDR3 sequence reads: CASSVEKGMNTEAFF. CDR3 DNA sequence: TGTGCCAGCAGCGTAGAAAAGGGAATGAACACTGAAGCTTTCTTT.

The table lists this clone with a count of one. The rearrangement joins TRBV27 to TRBJ2-7, with 7 positions matching TRBD2. Germline-derived CDR1 and CDR2 are MNHEY and SMNVEV (reference sequence). This CDR3 contains 13 residues. The J segment lost 1 base and the V segment lost 6 bases, leaving 3 bases of the junction unmatched. The DNA of the CDR3 is TGTGCCAGCAGCACCGGGGGGTCCTACGAGCAGTACTTC. This gives the protein CASSTGGSYEQYF.

J is TRBJ1-2 and V is TRBV5-1; unclear D gene. Trimming pared 4 bases from V and 4 bases from J, leaving 8 bases between. Germline CDR1 SGHRS, CDR2 YFSETQ. The CDR3 runs to 12 residues. The CDR3 here is CASSEPGYGYTF. CDR3 in DNA: TGCGCCAGCAGCGAACCCGGCTATGGCTACACCTTC.

This chain uses TRBV6-6 with TRBJ2-6; TRBD1 agrees at 9 bases. The J segment lost 1 base and the V segment lost 5 bases, leaving 9 bases of the junction unmatched. CDR1 is MNHNY, CDR2 SVGAGI, per germline (reference sequence). The CDR3 extends over 18 amino acids. Written as DNA, the CDR3 is TGTGCCAGCAGTCGCTCGGGACAGGGATTTTCTGGGGCCAACGTCCTGACTTTC. Amino acid sequence: CASSRSGQGFSGANVLTF.